A single sample gave rise to the 10 T cell receptor beta chains below, sequenced in a study of cytomegalovirus exposure and HLA in healthy donors. This PCR relied on a set of 60 Vbeta primers and 13 Jbeta primers. Sequenced by immunoSEQ multiplex PCR; TCRdb stores in-frame clones only, minus some. Recorded for this sample: more than 60,000 clones. The sequencing sample was made of PBMCs. These receptors originate from a boy between 10 and 17 years old in good health and CMV-seronegative.

This CDR3 is CASLGNTEAFF. DNA of the CDR3: TGTGCCAGCCTCGGGAACACTGAAGCTTTCTTT. V usage is TRBV28 and J usage is TRBJ1-1; D ambiguous. The CDR3 covers 11 residues. Germline V gives CDR1 MDHEN, CDR2 SYDVKM. The ends were cut back, 8 bases at V and 1 base at J, with 5 bases in the middle.

V gene TRBV18 combines with J gene TRBJ1-5; D is uncertain. Germline CDR1 and CDR2: KGHSH and LQKENI. The CDR3 length is 14 residues. The ends were cut back, 4 bases at V and 0 bases at J, with 7 bases in the middle. DNA for the CDR3: TGTGCCAGCTCACGTACAGATAGCAATCAGCCCCAGCATTTT. Its protein is CASSRTDSNQPQHF.

This chain uses TRBV5-8 with TRBJ1-1; no reliable D call. The V and J ends lost 8 bases and 1 base respectively, with 9 bases between them. The CDR3 has 12 amino acids. Germline V gene data show CDR1 as SGHTS and CDR2 as YDEGEE. The CDR3 nucleotides read TGTGCCAGTTTTACAAGGAACACTGAAGCTTTCTTT. Encoded protein: CASFTRNTEAFF.

The chain recombines TRBV18 with TRBJ1-3; TRBD1 agrees at 7 bases. Germline loops: CDR1 KGHSH, CDR2 LQKENI. This CDR3 spans 20 amino acids. V was pared by 6 bases and J by 2 bases, with 22 bases of the junction left unmatched. The CDR3 here is CASSPMGGQSGPRTGNTIYF. DNA for the CDR3: TGTGCCAGCTCCCCAATGGGGGGACAGTCCGGCCCACGAACTGGAAACACCATATATTTT.

The chain is built from TRBV14 and TRBJ1-6; a weak D match, TRBD1 (5 bases). Trimming stripped 4 bases from V and 4 bases from J, with 17 bases between. The CDR3 has 17 amino acids. Germline V gene lookup returns CDR1 SGHDN and CDR2 FVKESK. This CDR3 is CASSRRQDRGYNSPLHF. Here the CDR3 DNA reads TGTGCCAGCAGCCGCAGACAAGATAGGGGTTATAATTCACCCCTCCACTTT.

The J gene is TRBJ2-5, the V gene TRBV30; 9 bases line up with TRBD1. With V trimmed by 5 bases and J by 5 bases, 6 bases remained unmatched. Germline CDR1 GTSNPN, CDR2 SVGIG (reference sequence). The CDR3 spans 13 residues. The CDR3 is CAWCTGGAETQYF. CDR3 in DNA: TGTGCCTGGTGTACAGGGGGCGCGGAGACCCAGTACTTC.

The CDR3 protein is CASSLTDTEAFF. In DNA, the CDR3 is TGTGCCAGCAGCTTAACGGACACTGAAGCTTTCTTT. V usage is TRBV11-2 and J usage is TRBJ1-1; D is unclear. The CDR3 is 12 amino acids. In germline, CDR1 is SGHAT, CDR2 FQNNGV. V lost 2 bases and J 3 bases, leaving 4 bases between the germline ends. Supplemented by reference TRBV11-2 and TRBJ1-1, the full variable domain reads EAGVAQSPRYKIIEKRQSVAFWCNPISGHATLYWYQQILGQGPKLLIQFQNNGVVDDSQLPKDRFSAERLKGVDSTLKIQPAKLEDSAVYLCASSLTDTEAFFGQGTRLTVV.

The rearrangement joins TRBV7-2 to TRBJ2-7; tentatively, D is TRBD1 (5 bases). With 8 bases removed from V and 4 bases from J, the gap between germline ends came to 9 bases. Germline CDR1 is SGHTA and CDR2 is FQGNSA. The CDR3 has 11 amino acids. In nucleotides, the CDR3 is TGTGCCAGCGGAGACAGTTACGAGCAGTACTTC. The encoded protein is CASGDSYEQYF. The variable domain in full, completed from reference TRBV7-2 and TRBJ2-7, reads GAGVSQSPSNKVTEKGKDVELRCDPISGHTALYWYRQSLGQGLEFLIYFQGNSAPDKSGLPSDRFSAERTGGSVSTLTIQRTQQEDSAVYLCASGDSYEQYFGPGTRLTVT.

This chain connects TRBV13 to TRBJ2-7; 8 bases match TRBD2. This CDR3 contains 16 residues. From germline, CDR1 is PRHDT and CDR2 FYEKMQ (reference sequence). J was trimmed by 3 bases and V by 3 bases; bases with no gene match: 10. The CDR3 reads CASSLVAGWSNYEQYF. CDR3 nucleotide sequence: TGTGCCAGCAGCTTGGTAGCGGGATGGAGCAACTACGAGCAGTACTTC.

J is TRBJ1-2 and V is TRBV19; D perhaps matches TRBD1 (5 bases). Germline CDR1 and CDR2: LNHDA and SQIVND (reference sequence). The CDR3 is made up of 16 amino acids. V was cut by 5 bases and J by 4 bases, with 20 bases left in between. Here the CDR3 DNA reads TGTGCCAGTAGTTTCCCTCGGACACTAACCTCCTATGGCTACACCTTC. Translating it yields CASSFPRTLTSYGYTF.